This is a list of T cell receptor beta chains from one sample in a study of T cells in Graves' hyperthyroidism and ophthalmopathy. TCRdb reanalysed the multiplex PCR reads using MiXCR and keeps one entry per CDR3 protein. The sample includes 500,000 to 800,000 distinct CDR3 sequences, roughly 15% of them seen just once. Sample: blood. The receptors were gathered from a woman aged 45-59 years with Graves' ophthalmopathy. The CDR3 runs from the conserved cysteine through the conserved F or W.

v_gene,CDR3aa
TRBV19,CASSRGTGGSGANVLTF
TRBV3-1,CASSGLSTGELFF
TRBV19,CASRTGGSYQPQHF
TRBV12-3/TRBV12-4,CASSLVGLTSSHNEQFF
TRBV11-3,CASSLDAGETDTQYF
TRBV20-1,CSAREWGAGARPDTQYF
TRBV7-2,CASSLLRNSGNTIYF
TRBV6-5,CASSYSPGLDFEFF
TRBV7-9,CASSLARVPSYEQYF
TRBV14,CASSSSPAVGYTF
TRBV4-3,CASSQDHRTISGNTIYF
TRBV7-8,CASSSNTQYKQGSETQYF
TRBV27,CASSSGTGHQETQYF
TRBV7-2,CASSLVPYNEQFF
TRBV28,CASSITGTGFGTF
TRBV4-2,CASSQDRALAREQYF
TRBV9,CASSAIPGRRVNTGELFF
TRBV29-1,CSVEDGATVRVTDTQYF
TRBV2,CASATSGSNEQYF
TRBV9,CASSVGTGKNDGYTF
TRBV10-3,CAISESAGGPLDTQYF
TRBV15,CATSSRTSAETQYF
TRBV3-1,CASSRRPYEQYF
TRBV5-1,CASSLWGGSEKLFF
TRBV28,CASSFLGVSYNEQFF
TRBV6-2/TRBV6-3,CASEGYFGNQPQHF
TRBV20-1,CSARAGGIKEKLFF